This TCR beta chain was observed in a study of T cells in Graves' hyperthyroidism and ophthalmopathy. Germline V gene data show CDR1 as SGHAT and CDR2 as FQNNGV. V shed 3 bases and J 4 bases; nucleotides not matched to a gene: 5. CDR3 size: 15 residues. Researchers amplified the TCR beta CDR3 regions from RNA transcripts. HTBI primers were employed in a first-round RT-PCR of the TCR CDR3. From the multiplex PCR reads, TCRdb called clonotypes with MiXCR, one entry per CDR3 protein. The sample has about 400,000 distinct CDR3 sequences; 15% are singletons. This clonotype was observed at least ten times. This sequence joins TRBV11-2 and TRBJ2-3; 9 nucleotides align to TRBD2. The sample was blood. The sequence derives from a woman aged 25 to 39 with Graves' hyperthyroidism. The CDR3 coding sequence is TGTGCCAGCAGCTTTAGCGGGAGTGGTGCAGATACGCAGTATTTT. Its translation is CASSFSGSGADTQYF.